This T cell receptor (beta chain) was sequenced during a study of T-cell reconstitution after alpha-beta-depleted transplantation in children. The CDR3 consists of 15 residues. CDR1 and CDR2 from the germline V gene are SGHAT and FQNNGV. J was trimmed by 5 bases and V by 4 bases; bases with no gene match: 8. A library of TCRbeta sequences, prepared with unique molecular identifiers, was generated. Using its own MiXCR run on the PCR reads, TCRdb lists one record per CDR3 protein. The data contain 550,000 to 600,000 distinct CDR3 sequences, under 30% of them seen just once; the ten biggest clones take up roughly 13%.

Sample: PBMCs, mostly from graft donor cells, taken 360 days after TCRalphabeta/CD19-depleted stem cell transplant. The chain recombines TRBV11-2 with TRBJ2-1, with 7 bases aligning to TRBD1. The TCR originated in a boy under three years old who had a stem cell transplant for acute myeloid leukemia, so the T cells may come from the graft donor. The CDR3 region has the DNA TGTGCCAGCAGCTCTAGCTTGGGACAGAACAATGAGCAGTTCTTC. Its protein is CASSSSLGQNNEQFF.